This paragraph reports one T cell receptor beta chain. The clone's antigen remains unknown. There are no base qualities to consult, and no much larger clone falls within one base. This specimen comes from a study of blood T cell repertoires in COVID-19 (dated by TCRdb to the early 2020s). Concerning the study at large: Samples from collaborators originated in the United States, Italy and Spain and spanned both the acute and convalescent phases of COVID-19. HLA class I and class II types, where available, came from metadata supplied by the sample provider rather than from assay-based typing. The dataset comprised deeply sampled blood TCRbeta repertoires from subjects exposed to, actively infected with, or recovered from COVID-19. Sample metadata almost always included a de-identified subject ID, COVID-19 status, age in years and sex. The prospective study material was composed of cDNA or gDNA derived from T cells, B-cell-depleted T cells, or PBMCs. A freely available public database, intended as a resource for researchers studying the immune response to SARS-CoV-2, is where the repertoires were released. Samples came from the ongoing ImmuneRACE study (first 160 participants) plus 1,254 subjects from 6 global collaborators.

One collaborating source in Seattle enrolled patients during active infection and followed them longitudinally through the course of disease. The collaborating institutions used their own protocols to collect whole blood in K2EDTA tubes. For TCRbeta analysis, collaborators shipped samples as frozen whole blood, isolated PBMCs, or DNA extracted from either of those sample types. What the authors observed across the whole study: The quantity of clinical and demographic metadata differed by source and by participant and was supplied without curation.

The immunoSEQ Assay, a bias-controlled multiplex PCR, was used to amplify TCRbeta CDR3 regions from genomic DNA. The study's own analysis went as follows. Within the assay, amplification of reference gene primers was used to estimate how many nucleated cells each sample contained. Sequence reads were collapsed and filtered to measure the absolute abundance of every unique TCRbeta CDR3 rearrangement. Productive Simpson clonality was computed per sample as the square root of Simpson's diversity index over productive rearrangements. TCRdb stores this immuneACCESS table with in-frame sequences only. Part of the clones is absent; in the studies checked, under half of the shortfall reflects unresolved V genes, and no reason is known for the rest. Clone size and the V and J calls come from that table; the DNA yielded D and trimming. Recorded for this sample are a few hundred thousand clones; approximately 89% of them occurred a single time. Just under 6.5% of the sample comes from the top ten.

Spanning cysteine to phenylalanine, the CDR3 consists of 15 amino acids. The kept DNA is CDR3 alone, 45 bases in frame from the first base. From V the trimming removes 3 bases and from J it removes 4 bases, while the gene matches leave 5 bases of the junction unaccounted for. CDR1 and CDR2 (MNHEY, SMNVEV) derive from the germline V gene (reference sequence). The specimen was peripheral blood. Recombination connected TRBV27 to TRBJ2-2; 7 bases in between match TRBD2. The receptor comes from a young woman with COVID-19, enrolled during active disease. The DNA is as follows: TGTGCCAGCAGTTTTCGGGAGGTACCCACCGGGGAGCTGTTTTTT. It translates as CASSFREVPTGELFF.